The T cell receptor beta chain under discussion was sequenced for a study of T cells in Graves' hyperthyroidism and ophthalmopathy. Study findings and constraints: The blood repertoire included most of the expanded thyroid clonotypes above 0.001.

The investigators amplified TCR beta CDR3 regions from RNA transcripts. Initially, a first-round RT-PCR of the TCR CDR3 employed the HTBI primer set. TCRdb reprocessed the multiplex PCR reads with MiXCR, giving one entry per CDR3 protein. Here the sample spans 350,000 or so distinct CDR3 sequences, about 18% being singletons. The CDR3 is 14 residues long. Germline V gives CDR1 SGHAT, CDR2 FQNNGV. The germline V and J ends were trimmed by 6 bases and 0 bases, with 9 bases remaining between them. A remark on this clonotype: No antigen is known for it.

V and J are TRBV11-2 and TRBJ1-3; D is ambiguous. Material: blood. This sequence was found in a woman in her twenties or thirties with Graves' hyperthyroidism that later progressed to Graves' ophthalmopathy. The CDR3 reads CASSGLSSGNTIYF. As DNA, the CDR3 is TGTGCCAGCAGTGGGCTTAGCTCTGGAAACACCATATATTTT.